This passage covers 3 T cell receptor beta chains from one sample sequenced in a study of cytomegalovirus exposure and HLA in healthy donors (dated by TCRdb to about 2017). Preparation of the library involved the immunoSEQ multiplex PCR assay. TCRdb carries this immuneACCESS record with in-frame sequences only. Its versions omit some clonotypes, under half of them owing to an unresolved V gene in the studies checked, with the rest unexplained. In all, the sample holds approximately 280,000 clones, and about 86% of those were seen once. In total, the top ten clones hold approximately 1% of the sample. Specimen: PBMCs. The source of these receptors is a woman in her late teens or twenties in good health and CMV-seronegative.

The chain joins TRBV18 to TRBJ2-7; 8 positions match TRBD1. Germline V CDR1 and CDR2: KGHSH, LQKENI. CDR3 length equals 16 residues. The ends lost 3 bases at V and 3 bases at J; junction bases unmatched: 10. CDR3 protein: CASSPPAGQGNYEQYF. The CDR3 coding sequence is TGTGCCAGCTCACCGCCTGCCGGACAGGGAAACTACGAGCAGTACTTC.

This clone was counted between two and nine times. The J gene is TRBJ1-5, the V gene TRBV6-5; D is perhaps TRBD1 (6 bases). The germline CDR1 and CDR2 sequences are MNHEY and SVGAGI. The CDR3 runs to 15 residues. V gave up 0 bases and J gave up 5 bases, with 11 bases separating them. The CDR3 region is CASSYSLEGDQPQHF. As DNA, the CDR3 is TGTGCCAGCAGTTACTCGCTAGAGGGGGATCAGCCCCAGCATTTT.

CDR3 nucleotides: TGTGCCAGCAGCTTAGCAGCGGGGGGCTCCCAAGAGACCCAGTACTTC. It translates to CASSLAAGGSQETQYF. The chain couples TRBV11-3 to TRBJ2-5, with TRBD2 matching 9 bases. The germline V gene has CDR1 SGHNT and CDR2 YENEEA. The CDR3 has 16 residues. J was trimmed by 1 base and V by 1 base; bases with no gene match: 4.